Below, 10 T cell receptor beta chains from the same sample are listed, as sequenced in a study of T cells in Graves' hyperthyroidism and ophthalmopathy. It was RNA transcripts that yielded the amplified TCR beta CDR3 regions. First-round RT-PCR of the TCR CDR3 relied on the HTBI primer set. MiXCR, run by TCRdb on the multiplex PCR reads, gives a single entry per CDR3 protein. The table has 20,000 to 30,000 distinct CDR3 sequences, roughly 46% seen once. Material: blood. The receptors derive from a woman under 40 with Graves' hyperthyroidism.

Many counts were recorded for this clonotype. The chain employs TRBV5-6 and TRBJ1-5; TRBD1 is a possible D gene (5 bases). In germline, CDR1 is SGHDT, CDR2 YYEEEE. Trimming took 3 bases from V and 14 from J, leaving 18 bases between them. The CDR3 consists of 13 residues. For the CDR3, the DNA is TGTGCCAGCAGCTCACAGGTCCGGGCCACGGAGCATTTT. Protein: CASSSQVRATEHF.

The rearrangement joins TRBV20-1 to TRBJ2-1, with D possibly TRBD1 on 5 matching bases. V was clipped by 0 bases and J by 9 bases, with 15 bases between them. Germline V gives CDR1 DFQATT, CDR2 SNEGSKA (reference sequence). The CDR3 consists of 14 residues. The CDR3 DNA sequence: TGCAGTGCTAGAGACCTGAGAGACAGCGCTGAGCAGTTCTTC. Its translation is CSARDLRDSAEQFF.

This clonotype appeared many times. The chain links TRBV3-1 to TRBJ2-7, with 8 bases lining up with TRBD2. The CDR3 runs to 14 residues. The V and J ends lost 5 bases and 6 bases, in that order; junction bases with no gene match: 9. From germline, CDR1 is LGHDT and CDR2 YNNKEL (reference sequence). The CDR3 loop is CASSFSGSRSEQYF. The CDR3 DNA is TGTGCCAGCAGCTTCAGCGGGAGTCGGAGCGAGCAGTACTTC.

This chain uses TRBV6-1 with TRBJ1-1; D unresolved. The CDR3 loop spans 12 amino acids. The germline V gene has CDR1 MNHNS and CDR2 SASEGT. Trimming stripped 2 bases from V and 8 bases from J, with 9 bases between. This CDR3 reads CASSEPLTEAFF. The DNA for the CDR3 is TGTGCCAGCAGTGAACCCCTAACCGAAGCTTTCTTT.

This chain links TRBV29-1 with TRBJ1-4; D may be TRBD1 (6 bases). The germline V gene has CDR1 SQVTM and CDR2 ANQGSEA. V lost 6 bases, J lost 3 bases, and 11 bases lay in between. The CDR3 consists of 13 residues. CDR3 DNA: TGCAGCGTCGGCAGGGGACCTAATGAAAAACTGTTTTTT. Its translation is CSVGRGPNEKLFF.

This clonotype occurred many times. The J gene is TRBJ2-5, the V gene TRBV7-6; 10 bases align to TRBD2. V was pared by 5 bases and J by 1 base, with 4 bases of the junction left unmatched. This CDR3 comprises 15 residues. The germline V gene encodes CDR1 SGHVS and CDR2 FNYEAQ. Here the CDR3 reads CASSNLAGVQETQYF. In DNA form, the CDR3 reads TGTGCCAGCAGCAACCTAGCGGGGGTCCAAGAGACCCAGTACTTC.

The V gene is TRBV5-4, the J gene TRBJ2-1; tentative D call: TRBD2 (6 bases). In germline, CDR1 is SGHNT, CDR2 YYREEE (reference sequence). This CDR3 contains 15 residues. CDR3 sequence (DNA): TGTACTAGCAGCTTGGGCGGGCTGGATTACAATGAGCAGTTCTTC. It encodes CTSSLGGLDYNEQFF.

This clonotype was observed many times. The chain combines TRBV7-2 with TRBJ2-3; tentatively, D is TRBD2 (7 bases). This CDR3 region has 16 residues. V was pared by 7 bases and J by 4 bases, with 21 bases between. Germline CDR1 and CDR2: SGHTA and FQGNSA. CDR3 bases: TGTGCCAGCATCCGGGAAGGGAGGGGGTTAGCAGATACGCAGTATTTT. Translated: CASIREGRGLADTQYF. The full variable domain, with the rest looked up from reference TRBV7-2 and TRBJ2-3, is GAGVSQSPSNKVTEKGKDVELRCDPISGHTALYWYRQSLGQGLEFLIYFQGNSAPDKSGLPSDRFSAERTGGSVSTLTIQRTQQEDSAVYLCASIREGRGLADTQYFGPGTRLTVL.

This clonotype has a handful of counts. The chain employs TRBV24-1 and TRBJ2-7; the D gene is possibly TRBD1 (6 bases). V dropped 4 bases and J dropped 5 bases, with 11 bases sitting between them. Germline lookup yields CDR1 KGHDR and CDR2 SFDVKD. The CDR3 runs to 13 residues. In nucleotides, the CDR3 is TGTGCCACCAGTGACCCCAACAGGGACGAGCAGTACTTC. Residues: CATSDPNRDEQYF.

Judged by abundance, this clonotype is medium-sized. The rearrangement links TRBV7-9 to TRBJ2-1; TRBD2 is a possible D gene (5 bases). From germline, CDR1 is SEHNR and CDR2 FQNEAQ (reference sequence). This CDR3 is built from 15 residues. The V end lost 6 bases, the J end lost 9 bases, and 21 bases lay between the germline ends. CDR3 amino acids: CASRSPRRVLGEQFF. The CDR3 coding sequence is TGTGCCAGCAGATCGCCTCGGCGGGTCTTGGGTGAGCAGTTCTTC.